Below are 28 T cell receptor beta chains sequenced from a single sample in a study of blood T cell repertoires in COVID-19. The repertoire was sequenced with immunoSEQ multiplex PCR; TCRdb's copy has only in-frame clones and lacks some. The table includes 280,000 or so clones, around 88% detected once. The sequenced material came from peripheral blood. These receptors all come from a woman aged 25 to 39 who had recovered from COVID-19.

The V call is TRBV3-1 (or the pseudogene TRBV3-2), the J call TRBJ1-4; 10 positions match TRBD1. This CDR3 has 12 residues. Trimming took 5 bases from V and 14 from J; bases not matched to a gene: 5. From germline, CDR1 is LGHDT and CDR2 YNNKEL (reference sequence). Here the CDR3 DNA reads TGTGCCAGCAGCACCCGGGACAGGGGCCTGTTTTTT. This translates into CASSTRDRGLFF.

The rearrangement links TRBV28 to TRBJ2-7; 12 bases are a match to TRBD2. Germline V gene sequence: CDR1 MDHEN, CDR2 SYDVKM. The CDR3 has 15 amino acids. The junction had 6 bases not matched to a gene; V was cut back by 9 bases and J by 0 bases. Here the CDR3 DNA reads TGTGCCAGTACGCCTAGCGGGGGGGCCTCCTACGAGCAGTACTTC. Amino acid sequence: CASTPSGGASYEQYF.

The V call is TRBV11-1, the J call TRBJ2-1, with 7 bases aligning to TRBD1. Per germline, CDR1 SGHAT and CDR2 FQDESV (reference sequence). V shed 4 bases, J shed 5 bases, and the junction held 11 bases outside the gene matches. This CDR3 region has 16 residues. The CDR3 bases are TGTGCCAGCAGCTCCCCTGTACAGGGGATAAACAATGAGCAGTTCTTC. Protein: CASSSPVQGINNEQFF.

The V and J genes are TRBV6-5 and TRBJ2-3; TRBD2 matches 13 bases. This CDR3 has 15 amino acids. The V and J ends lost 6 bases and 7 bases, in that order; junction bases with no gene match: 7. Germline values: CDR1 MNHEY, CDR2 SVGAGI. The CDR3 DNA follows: TGTGCCAGCAGGAGCCGACTAGCGGGGGGACATACGCAGTATTTT. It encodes CASRSRLAGGHTQYF.

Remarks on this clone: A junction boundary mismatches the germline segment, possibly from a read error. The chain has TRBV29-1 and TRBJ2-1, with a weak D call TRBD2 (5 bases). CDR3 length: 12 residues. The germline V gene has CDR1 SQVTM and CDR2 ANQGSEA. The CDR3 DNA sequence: TGCAGCGTTGAAATAGAGGGCATCCCTACCCTCTTC. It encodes CSVEIEGIPTLF.

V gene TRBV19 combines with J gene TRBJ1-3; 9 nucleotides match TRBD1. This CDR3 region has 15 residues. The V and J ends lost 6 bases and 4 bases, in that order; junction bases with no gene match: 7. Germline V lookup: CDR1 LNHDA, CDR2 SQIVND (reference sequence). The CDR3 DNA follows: TGTGCCAGTAGCGCGACAGGGGGTAGCGGAAACACCATATATTTT. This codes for CASSATGGSGNTIYF.

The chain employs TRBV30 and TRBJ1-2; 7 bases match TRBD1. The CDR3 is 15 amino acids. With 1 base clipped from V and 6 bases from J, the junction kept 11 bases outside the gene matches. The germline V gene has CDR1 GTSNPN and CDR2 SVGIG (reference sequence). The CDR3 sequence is CAWSDTRDSKDGYTF. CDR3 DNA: TGTGCCTGGAGTGATACCCGGGACAGCAAGGATGGCTACACCTTC. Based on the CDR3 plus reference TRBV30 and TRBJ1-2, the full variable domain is SQTIHQWPATLVQPVGSPLSLECTVEGTSNPNLYWYRQAAGRGLQLLFYSVGIGQISSEVPQNLSASRPQDRQFILSSKKLLLSDSGFYLCAWSDTRDSKDGYTFGSGTRLTVV.

The DNA of the CDR3 is TGTGCCAGCAGTTACGGCACAGCAACTAATGAAAAACTGTTTTTT. This encodes CASSYGTATNEKLFF. The chain employs TRBV6-5 and TRBJ1-4; no clear D gene. Germline assignment: CDR1 MNHEY and CDR2 SVGAGI. This CDR3 contains 15 residues. V gave up 2 bases and J gave up 0 bases, with 7 bases separating them.

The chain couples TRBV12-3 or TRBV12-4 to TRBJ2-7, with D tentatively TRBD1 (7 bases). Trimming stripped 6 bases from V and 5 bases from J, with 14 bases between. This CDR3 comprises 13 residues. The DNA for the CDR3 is TGTGCCAGCAGGCCGGGACAGCGGGACGAGCAGTACTTC. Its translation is CASRPGQRDEQYF.

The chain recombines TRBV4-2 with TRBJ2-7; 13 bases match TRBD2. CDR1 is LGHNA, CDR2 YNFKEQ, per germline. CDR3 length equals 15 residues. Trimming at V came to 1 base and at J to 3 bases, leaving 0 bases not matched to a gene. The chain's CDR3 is CASSQGLAGGYEQYF. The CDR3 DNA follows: TGTGCCAGCAGCCAAGGACTAGCGGGGGGCTACGAGCAGTACTTC.

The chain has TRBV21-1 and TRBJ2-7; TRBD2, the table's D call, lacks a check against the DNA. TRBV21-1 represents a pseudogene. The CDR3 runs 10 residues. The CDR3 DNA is TGTGCCAAACCGAGGAACGAGCAGTACTTC. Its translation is CAKPRNEQYF.

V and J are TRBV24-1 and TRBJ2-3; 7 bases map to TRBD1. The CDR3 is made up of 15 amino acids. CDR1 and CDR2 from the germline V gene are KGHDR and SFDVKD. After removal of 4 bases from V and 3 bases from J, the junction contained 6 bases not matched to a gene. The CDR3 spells CATSDPGQSTDTQYF. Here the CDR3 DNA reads TGTGCCACCAGTGACCCGGGACAGTCGACAGATACGCAGTATTTT.

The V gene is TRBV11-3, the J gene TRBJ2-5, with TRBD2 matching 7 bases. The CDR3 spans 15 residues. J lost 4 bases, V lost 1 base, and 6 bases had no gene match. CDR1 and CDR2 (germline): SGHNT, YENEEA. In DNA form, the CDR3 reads TGTGCCAGCAGCTTAGGCGTGGGAGGGATAGAGACCCAGTACTTC. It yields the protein CASSLGVGGIETQYF.

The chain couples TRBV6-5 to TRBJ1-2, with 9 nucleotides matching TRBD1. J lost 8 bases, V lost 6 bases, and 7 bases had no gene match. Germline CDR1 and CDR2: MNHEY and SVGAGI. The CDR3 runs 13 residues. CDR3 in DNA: TGTGCCAGCAGCAAGGGACAGGGAGAAGGCTACACCTTC. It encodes CASSKGQGEGYTF.

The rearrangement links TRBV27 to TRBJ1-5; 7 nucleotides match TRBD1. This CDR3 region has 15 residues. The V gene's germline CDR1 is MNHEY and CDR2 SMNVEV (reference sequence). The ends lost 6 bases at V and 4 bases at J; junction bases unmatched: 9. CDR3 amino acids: CASRAGQLINQPQHF. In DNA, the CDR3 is TGTGCCAGCAGGGCGGGACAGCTAATAAATCAGCCCCAGCATTTT.

The CDR3 loop is CASSTDREDNSPLHF. Written as DNA, the CDR3 is TGTGCCAGCAGCACCGACAGGGAAGATAATTCACCCCTCCACTTT. V and J are TRBV5-6 and TRBJ1-6, with TRBD1 identical over 7 bases. Looked up from germline, CDR1 is SGHDT and CDR2 is YYEEEE. The CDR3 extends over 15 amino acids. V shed 4 bases and J 5 bases; nucleotides not matched to a gene: 6.

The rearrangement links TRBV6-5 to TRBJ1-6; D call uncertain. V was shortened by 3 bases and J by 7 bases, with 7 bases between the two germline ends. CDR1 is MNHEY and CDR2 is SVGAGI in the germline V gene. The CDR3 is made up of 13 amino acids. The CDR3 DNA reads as TGTGCCAGCAGTTATTTAATGAATTCACCCCTCCACTTT. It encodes CASSYLMNSPLHF.

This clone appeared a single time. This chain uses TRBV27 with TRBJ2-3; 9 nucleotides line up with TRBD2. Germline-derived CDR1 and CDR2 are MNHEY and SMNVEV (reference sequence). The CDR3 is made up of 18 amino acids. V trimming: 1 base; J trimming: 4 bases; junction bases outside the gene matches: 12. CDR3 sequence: CASSLLSPGTSRPDTQYF. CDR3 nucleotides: TGTGCCAGCAGTTTATTGAGCCCCGGGACTAGCCGCCCAGATACGCAGTATTTT.

CDR3 in amino acids: CASSGTGNSGNTIYF. The CDR3 region has the DNA TGTGCCAGCAGCGGAACAGGGAACTCTGGAAACACCATATATTTT. This chain links TRBV25-1 with TRBJ1-3; D might be TRBD1 (6 bases). The V gene's germline CDR1 is MGHDK and CDR2 SYGVNS. The CDR3 spans 15 residues. Trimming pared 6 bases from V and 0 bases from J, leaving 12 bases between.

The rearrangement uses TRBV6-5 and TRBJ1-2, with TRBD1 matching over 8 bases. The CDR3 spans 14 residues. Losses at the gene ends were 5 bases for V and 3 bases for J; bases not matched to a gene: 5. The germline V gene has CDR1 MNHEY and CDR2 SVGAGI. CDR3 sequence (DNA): TGTGCCAGCAGTCCCCAGGGGGCATACTATGGCTACACCTTC. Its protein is CASSPQGAYYGYTF.

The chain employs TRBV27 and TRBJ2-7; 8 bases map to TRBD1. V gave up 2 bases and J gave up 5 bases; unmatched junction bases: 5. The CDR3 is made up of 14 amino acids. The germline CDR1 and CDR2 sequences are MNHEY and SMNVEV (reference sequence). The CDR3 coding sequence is TGTGCCAGCAGTTTACAGGGGGCTCCCCACGAGCAGTACTTC. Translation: CASSLQGAPHEQYF.

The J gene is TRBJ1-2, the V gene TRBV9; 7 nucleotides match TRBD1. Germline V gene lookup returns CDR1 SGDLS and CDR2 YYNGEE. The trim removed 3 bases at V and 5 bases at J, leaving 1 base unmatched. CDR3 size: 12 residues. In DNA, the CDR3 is TGTGCCAGCAGCGCACAGGGGTATGGCTACACCTTC. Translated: CASSAQGYGYTF. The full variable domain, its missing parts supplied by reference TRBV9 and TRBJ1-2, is DSGVTQTPKHLITATGQRVTLRCSPRSGDLSVYWYQQSLDQGLQFLIQYYNGEERAKGNILERFSAQQFPDLHSELNLSSLELGDSALYFCASSAQGYGYTFGSGTRLTVV.

The CDR3 sequence: CAVGLYGYTF. CDR3 coding DNA: TGTGCTGTGGGCCTTTATGGCTACACCTTC. J is TRBJ1-2 and V is TRBV30; D unresolved. CDR1 and CDR2 (germline): GTSNPN, SVGIG (reference sequence). The length of the CDR3 is 10 residues.

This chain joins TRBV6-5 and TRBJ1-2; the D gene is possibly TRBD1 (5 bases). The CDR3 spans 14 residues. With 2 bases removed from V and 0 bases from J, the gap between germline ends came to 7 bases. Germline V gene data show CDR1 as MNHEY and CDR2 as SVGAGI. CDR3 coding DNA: TGTGCCAGCAGTTACGCAGGGTCTAACTATGGCTACACCTTC. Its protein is CASSYAGSNYGYTF.

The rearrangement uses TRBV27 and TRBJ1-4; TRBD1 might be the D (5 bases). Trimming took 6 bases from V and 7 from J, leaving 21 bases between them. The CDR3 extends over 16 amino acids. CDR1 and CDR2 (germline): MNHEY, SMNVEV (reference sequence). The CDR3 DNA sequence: TGTGCCAGCAGATTAGGAGGGACGGCCGGGGCTGAAAAACTGTTTTTT. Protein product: CASRLGGTAGAEKLFF.

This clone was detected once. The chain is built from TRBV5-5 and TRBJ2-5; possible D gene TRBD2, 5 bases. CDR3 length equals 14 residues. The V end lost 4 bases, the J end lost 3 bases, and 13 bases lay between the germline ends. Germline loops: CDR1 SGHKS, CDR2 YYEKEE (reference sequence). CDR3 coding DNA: TGTGCCAGCAGCCGCGGACTCCACGAAGAGACCCAGTACTTC. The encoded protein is CASSRGLHEETQYF. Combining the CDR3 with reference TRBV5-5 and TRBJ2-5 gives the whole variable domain DAGVTQSPTHLIKTRGQQVTLRCSPISGHKSVSWYQQVLGQGPQFIFQYYEKEERGRGNFPDRFSARQFPNYSSELNVNALLLGDSALYLCASSRGLHEETQYFGPGTRLLVL.

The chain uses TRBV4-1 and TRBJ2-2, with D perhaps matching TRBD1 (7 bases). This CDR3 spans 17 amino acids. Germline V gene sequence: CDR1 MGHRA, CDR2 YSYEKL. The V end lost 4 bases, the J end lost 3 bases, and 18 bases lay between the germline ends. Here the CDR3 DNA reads TGCGCCAGCAGCCGAAAGGGGGGACAGAGATACACCGGGGAGCTGTTTTTT. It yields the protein CASSRKGGQRYTGELFF.

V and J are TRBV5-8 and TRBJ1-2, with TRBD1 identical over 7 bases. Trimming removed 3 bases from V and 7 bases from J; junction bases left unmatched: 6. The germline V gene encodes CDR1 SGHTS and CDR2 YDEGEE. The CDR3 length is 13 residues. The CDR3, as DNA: TGTGCCAGCAGCTCACGGACAGGAAGTGGCTACACCTTC. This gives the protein CASSSRTGSGYTF.